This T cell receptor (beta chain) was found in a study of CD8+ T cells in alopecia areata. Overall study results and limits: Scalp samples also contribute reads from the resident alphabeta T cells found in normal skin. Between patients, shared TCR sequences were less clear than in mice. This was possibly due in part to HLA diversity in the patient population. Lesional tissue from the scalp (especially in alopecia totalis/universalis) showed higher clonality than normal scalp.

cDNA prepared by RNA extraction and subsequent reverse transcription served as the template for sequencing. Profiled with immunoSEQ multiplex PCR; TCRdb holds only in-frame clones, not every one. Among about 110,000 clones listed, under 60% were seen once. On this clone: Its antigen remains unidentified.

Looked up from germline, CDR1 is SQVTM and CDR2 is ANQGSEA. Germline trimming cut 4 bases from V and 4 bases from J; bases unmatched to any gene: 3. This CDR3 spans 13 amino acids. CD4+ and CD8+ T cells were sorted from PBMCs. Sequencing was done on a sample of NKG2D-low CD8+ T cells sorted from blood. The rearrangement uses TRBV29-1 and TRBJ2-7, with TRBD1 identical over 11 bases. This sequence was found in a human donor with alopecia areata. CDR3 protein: CSVVGTGGYEQYF. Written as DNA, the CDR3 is TGCAGCGTTGTAGGGACAGGGGGGTACGAGCAGTACTTC.